These T cell receptor beta chains were read from a single sample in a study of radiotherapy plus CTLA-4 blockade in lung cancer. TCRdb's copy holds only in-frame clones and misses some; the assay was immunoSEQ multiplex PCR. The sample records some 110,000 clones, more than 65% being singletons. This specimen was peripheral blood, taken from a patient treated with radiotherapy plus ipilimumab. The receptors were gathered from a human donor with non-small cell lung cancer who had a partial response to radiotherapy plus ipilimumab. CDR3s include the opening cysteine and the closing phenylalanine or tryptophan. A D gene is named only where the DNA matches it firmly. Some rows mark clone size as missing; the rest say once, few, many or name a class of expanded clone.

j_call v_call d_call clone_size cdr3_nt cdr3_aa
TRBJ2-2 TRBV29-1 TRBD1 . TGCAGCGTTGAAAAACAGGGGGCGAAAACCGGGGAGCTGTTTTTT CSVEKQGAKTGELFF
TRBJ1-4 TRBV2 TRBD1 . TGTGCCAGCAGGGACACGGGACAGAATAATGAAAAACTGTTTTTT CASRDTGQNNEKLFF
TRBJ2-1 TRBV7-8 TRBD2 . TGTGCCAGCAGCTTATCCACTAGCGGGAGTGAGGATGAGCAGTTCTTC CASSLSTSGSEDEQFF
TRBJ1-1 TRBV5-4 TRBD1 . TGTGCCAGCTCTTTGGACAGGGCACAAACTGAAGCTTTCTTT CASSLDRAQTEAFF
TRBJ1-4 TRBV5-1 . . TGCGCCAGCAGCCCGTTAATGGGGCGTCATGAAAAACTGTTTTTT CASSPLMGRHEKLFF
TRBJ1-1 TRBV7-2 . . TGTGCCAGCAGGAATACAGGGATTACTGAAGCTTTCTTT CASRNTGITEAFF
TRBJ1-1 TRBV10-3 TRBD1 . TGTGCCATCAGTAGGGACCCGACAGGGGGCAAGACTGAAGCTTTCTTT CAISRDPTGGKTEAFF
TRBJ2-3 TRBV19 TRBD1 few TGTGCCAGTAGTCCACTCCGGGACAGACTCCGAAGCACAGATACGCAGTATTTT CASSPLRDRLRSTDTQYF
TRBJ1-5 TRBV6-6 . . TGTGCCAGCAGTTACTCGGGCAGGGCAATATATCAGCCCCAGCATTTT CASSYSGRAIYQPQHF
TRBJ2-1 TRBV7-2 . . TGTGCCAGCAGCTCCCCAGTGCCTGAGCAGTTCTTC CASSSPVPEQFF
TRBJ2-3 TRBV6-1 TRBD2 . TGTGCCAACAGCCGGGACTATACTACAGATACGCAGTATTTT CANSRDYTTDTQYF
TRBJ2-1 TRBV7-3 TRBD1 . TGTGCCAGCAGCTTAGCAGGGGGCCCGACCAATGAGCAGTTCTTC CASSLAGGPTNEQFF
TRBJ1-4 TRBV10-2 TRBD1 . TGCGCCACAGGAGACCCGGGACAGGGAAATGAAAAACTGTTTTTT CATGDPGQGNEKLFF
TRBJ1-4 TRBV6-5 . few TGTGCCAGCAGTTACTCCCAGGGTAATGAAAAACTGTTTTTT CASSYSQGNEKLFF
TRBJ1-6 TRBV13 . . TGTGCCTGCCACGGCCAGGGTAATTCACCCCTCCACTTT CACHGQGNSPLHF
TRBJ1-2 TRBV7-9 TRBD1 . TGTGCCAGCAGCAAAGGTGGGAGACAGGGGATTAGCTATGGCTACACCTTC CASSKGGRQGISYGYTF
TRBJ1-1 TRBV5-1 . . TGCGCCAGCAGCTTGCACAGACTAACCAACACTGAAGCTTTCTTT CASSLHRLTNTEAFF
TRBJ1-5 TRBV6-5 . . TGTGCCAGCAGAACCGGACAGACGAGCAATCAGCCCCAGCATTTT CASRTGQTSNQPQHF
TRBJ1-5 TRBV5-5 TRBD1 . TGTGCCAGCAGCTGGGACAGGGGGTCAGGTCAGCCCCAGCATTTT CASSWDRGSGQPQHF
TRBJ2-7 TRBV5-6 . . TGTGCCAGCAGCTTGGACGGCTGGGCGACCTACGAGCAGTACTTC CASSLDGWATYEQYF
TRBJ2-7 TRBV7-8 TRBD2 . TGTGCCAGCAGTCCACGACTAGCGGGGCTCTCCTACGAGCAGTACTTC CASSPRLAGLSYEQYF
TRBJ1-4 TRBV7-2 TRBD1 once TGTGCCAGCAGCTGGGGGGACAGGGCTGAAAAACTGTTTTTT CASSWGDRAEKLFF
TRBJ2-7 TRBV4-2 . few TGTGCCAGCAGCATCGGAGGGGCGACAGGGAAATACGAGCAGTACTTC CASSIGGATGKYEQYF
TRBJ1-3 TRBV5-1 . . TGCGCCAGCAGCACACAGGGATCGGGAAACACCATATATTTT CASSTQGSGNTIYF
TRBJ1-1 TRBV27 . . TGTGCCAGCAGTTTATCCAGGGAAGGGGTAGCTTTCTTT CASSLSREGVAFF
TRBJ2-1 TRBV7-2 . . TGTGCCAGCAACTTATGGGGGCGGAATGAGCAGTTCTTC CASNLWGRNEQFF
TRBJ2-2 TRBV19 . . TGTGCCAGTAGTACTCTCGGTAACACCGGGGAGCTGTTTTTT CASSTLGNTGELFF
TRBJ1-3 TRBV11-2 . few TGTGCCAGCAGCTTATGGGGGGGTACTGGAAACACCATATATTTT CASSLWGGTGNTIYF
TRBJ1-1 TRBV4-1 . . TGCGCCAGCAGCTCCCGCTTCAGACAGGATGAGGAGGCTTTCTTT CASSSRFRQDEEAFF
TRBJ2-4 TRBV6-1 TRBD1 . TGTGCCAGCAGGTGGACAGGGGCCCAAAACATTCAGTACTTC CASRWTGAQNIQYF
TRBJ2-3 TRBV5-1 TRBD1 once TGCGCCAGCAGCCAGGGGGTGGGACCCCTCACAGATACGCAGTATTTT CASSQGVGPLTDTQYF
TRBJ2-5 TRBV7-2 . . TGTGCCAGCAGCTTAGCCTGGGGTAGCGGCCAAGAGACCCAGTACTTC CASSLAWGSGQETQYF
TRBJ2-5 TRBV9 . . TGTGCCAGCAGCGTAGAAGGAAGCGGAAAAGAGACCCAGTACTTC CASSVEGSGKETQYF
TRBJ1-3 TRBV5-4 TRBD1 few TGTGCCAGCAACGCTGGAACTTTGACAGGGGCATCTGGAAACACCATATATTTT CASNAGTLTGASGNTIYF
TRBJ1-3 TRBV6-5 TRBD1 . TGTGCCAGCAGGGACAGGGCCCCTGGAAACACCATATATTTT CASRDRAPGNTIYF
TRBJ2-3 TRBV2 . . TGTGCCAGCAGTGTCAGGCGGGGGCGCACAGATACGCAGTATTTT CASSVRRGRTDTQYF
TRBJ1-5 TRBV10-3 TRBD1 few TGTGCCATCAGTGTTGCAGGGGGGAATCAGCCCCAGCATTTT CAISVAGGNQPQHF
TRBJ1-1 TRBV6-6 . . TGTGCCAGCAGTTTCCGGGGTAACACTGAAGCTTTCTTT CASSFRGNTEAFF
TRBJ1-1 TRBV5-1 TRBD1 . TGCGCCAGCGCGAGGGGACAGGGGTTGAACACTGAAGCTTTCTTT CASARGQGLNTEAFF
TRBJ2-1 TRBV5-1 . . TGCGCCAGCAGCATAAAAGAGTTCTACAATGAGCAGTTCTTC CASSIKEFYNEQFF
TRBJ1-2 TRBV5-1 TRBD1 . TGCGCCAGCAGCTTGGGACAGGGAGGTAATGGCTACACCTTC CASSLGQGGNGYTF
TRBJ1-5 TRBV6-5 . . TGTGCCAGCAGGGGGGGAGGCAATCAGCCCCAGCATTTT CASRGGGNQPQHF
TRBJ2-5 TRBV28 TRBD2 . TGTGCCAGCCGTGCCGGGGGTAGCGGGAGTAGAGAGACCCAGTACTTC CASRAGGSGSRETQYF
TRBJ2-1 TRBV6-1 . . TGTGCCAGCAGTGAATGGATCTCAGGTCAGTTCTTC CASSEWISGQFF
TRBJ1-2 TRBV28 TRBD1 medium-sized TGTGCCAGCAGGATCGGATCAGGGGGCGCAGAGGGCTACACCTTC CASRIGSGGAEGYTF
TRBJ2-7 TRBV29-1 TRBD2 once TGCAGCGCGACTAGCGGGACCAACGAGCAGTACTTC CSATSGTNEQYF